The T cell receptor (beta chain) described here comes from a study of spatial heterogeneity in lung cancer. About the research overall: Raw reads contained each unique TCR and UMI combination more than ten times on average.

The study, taken as a whole, reports: Within tumors, counts of expanded alpha and beta TCRs tracked tumor mutation counts. Ubiquitous and regional expanded TCR counts tracked ubiquitous and regional nonsynonymous mutations, respectively.

Details on this clonotype: Its antigen is as yet unknown.

Stated time point: sample taken at primary tumor resection. In each case, whole RNA from tumor, nontumor lung or frozen PBMC was sequenced unsorted. Germline loops: CDR1 SGHDT, CDR2 YYEEEE. This CDR3 spans 13 amino acids. The V end was cut by 0 bases, the J end by 8 bases, with 9 bases between. In the library, each TCR cDNA molecule bore its own unique molecular identifier. TCRdb recomputed calls from the 5' RACE reads with MiXCR, one row per CDR3 protein. The sample lists fewer than 25,000 distinct CDR3 sequences, approximately 4.3% occurring once. V usage is TRBV5-6 and J usage is TRBJ2-1, with a tentative D call TRBD1 (5 bases). The sample in question was lung tumor tissue, obtained at surgery. This TCR came from a male donor with early-stage non-small cell lung cancer. The CDR3 DNA reads as TGTGCCAGCAGCTTGGTCCAGGGCGATGAGCAGTTCTTC. It yields the protein CASSLVQGDEQFF. Variable domain in full (rest from reference TRBV5-6 and TRBJ2-1): DAGVTQSPTHLIKTRGQQVTLRCSPKSGHDTVSWYQQALGQGPQFIFQYYEEEERQRGNFPDRFSGHQFPNYSSELNVNALLLGDSALYLCASSLVQGDEQFFGPGTRLTVL.